Listed below are T cell receptor beta chains from one sample, sequenced in a study of T cell repertoires in cytomegalovirus infection. TCRdb ran MiXCR on the reads and lists one entry per CDR3 protein. Here the sample spans almost 500,000 distinct CDR3 sequences, roughly 12% being singletons. The sample comprised PBMCs. These receptors were obtained from a human donor in good health (CMV status not recorded). Some clones in this sample may be carry-over from other donors' samples. Each CDR3 is given with its conserved first and last residue. Fields, in order: CDR3 DNA, CDR3 protein, J gene, D gene, V gene, clone size. D genes are given only for firm matches. Part of the rows lack a size; the others show once, few, many or a class for expanded clones.

TGTGCCAGCAGACCGGACCTTCCCTATGGCTACACCTTC	CASRPDLPYGYTF	TRBJ1-2	NA	TRBV11-2	many
TGCGCCAGCAGCCAGACAGCCTCTGGAAACACCATATATTTT	CASSQTASGNTIYF	TRBJ1-3	NA	TRBV4-1	many
TGTGCCAGCAGATCTAGGGCCGGCTATGGCTACACCTTC	CASRSRAGYGYTF	TRBJ1-2	NA	TRBV12-3/TRBV12-4	many
TGTGCCAGCAGAATGGCGAACACTGAAGCTTTCTTT	CASRMANTEAFF	TRBJ1-1	NA	TRBV28	few
TGTGCCATCAGTGAGGGCAGGCTTTCCTACGAGCAGTACTTC	CAISEGRLSYEQYF	TRBJ2-7	NA	TRBV10-3	NA
TGTGCCAGCAGCTGGGCTCGGGACAGGGTTACCTACGAGCAGTACTTC	CASSWARDRVTYEQYF	TRBJ2-7	TRBD1	TRBV7-9	few
TGCGCCAGCAGCGGCTCGACTAGCGGGGGGTACGAGCAGTACTTC	CASSGSTSGGYEQYF	TRBJ2-7	TRBD2	TRBV5-1	many
TGTGCCAGCAGTTACGGCGGGATAAGCACAGATACGCAGTATTTT	CASSYGGISTDTQYF	TRBJ2-3	NA	TRBV7-3	many
TGTGCCAGCAGCTTAGGAGACCAAGAGACCCAGTACTTC	CASSLGDQETQYF	TRBJ2-5	NA	TRBV7-2	many
TGTGCCAGCGGCCCGAATAGCGGGAAAGATGAGCAGTTCTTC	CASGPNSGKDEQFF	TRBJ2-1	TRBD2	TRBV7-3	many
TGTGCCAGCAGCTTTTCTTCGAGGCGGGAGACCCAGTACTTC	CASSFSSRRETQYF	TRBJ2-5	NA	TRBV7-3	many
TGTGCCAGCTCACTTAGACCGATTAGCACAGATACGCAGTATTTT	CASSLRPISTDTQYF	TRBJ2-3	NA	TRBV18	few
TGTGCCAGCAGTTTAGGCTTGGGGGGCACGGAGACCCAGTACTTC	CASSLGLGGTETQYF	TRBJ2-5	NA	TRBV12-3/TRBV12-4	many
TGTGCCAGCAGCCCCGGGACTAGTCCCTACAATGAGCAGTTCTTC	CASSPGTSPYNEQFF	TRBJ2-1	TRBD2	TRBV7-3	many
TGTGCCAGCAGTTTAGGTAGCAGAACCGAGACCCAGTACTTC	CASSLGSRTETQYF	TRBJ2-5	NA	TRBV12-3/TRBV12-4	many
TGTGCCAGCAGACCCGACCTCTCAACAGGGCAGCCCCAGCATTTT	CASRPDLSTGQPQHF	TRBJ1-5	NA	TRBV6-5	many
TGTGCCAGCACCCCTGGGATCTACTCTGGGGCCAACGTCCTGACTTTC	CASTPGIYSGANVLTF	TRBJ2-6	NA	TRBV6-1	many